This TCR beta chain derives from a study of CD8 T cells in Susac syndrome. Sequencing of TCR beta was performed on blood CD8+ T cells and on blood CD4+ T cells. It was with random hexamers that 0.5 to 1 ug RNA was reverse transcribed. TCRdb analysed the immunoSEQ multiplex PCR reads with MiXCR anew, one entry per CDR3 protein. The table lists tens of thousands of distinct CDR3 sequences, about 94% of them singletons. The specimen sequenced was CD8+ T cells from PBMCs. The receptor's source is a human donor with Susac syndrome.

CDR3 protein: CASSWARDSNQPQHF. The CDR3 nucleotides read TGTGCCAGCAGCTGGGCTCGGGATAGCAATCAGCCCCAGCATTTT. The chain has TRBV7-2 and TRBJ1-5; no firm D call. The CDR3 is made up of 15 amino acids. Germline CDR1 is SGHTA and CDR2 is FQGNSA. V was shortened by 4 bases and J by 0 bases, with 10 bases between the two germline ends.